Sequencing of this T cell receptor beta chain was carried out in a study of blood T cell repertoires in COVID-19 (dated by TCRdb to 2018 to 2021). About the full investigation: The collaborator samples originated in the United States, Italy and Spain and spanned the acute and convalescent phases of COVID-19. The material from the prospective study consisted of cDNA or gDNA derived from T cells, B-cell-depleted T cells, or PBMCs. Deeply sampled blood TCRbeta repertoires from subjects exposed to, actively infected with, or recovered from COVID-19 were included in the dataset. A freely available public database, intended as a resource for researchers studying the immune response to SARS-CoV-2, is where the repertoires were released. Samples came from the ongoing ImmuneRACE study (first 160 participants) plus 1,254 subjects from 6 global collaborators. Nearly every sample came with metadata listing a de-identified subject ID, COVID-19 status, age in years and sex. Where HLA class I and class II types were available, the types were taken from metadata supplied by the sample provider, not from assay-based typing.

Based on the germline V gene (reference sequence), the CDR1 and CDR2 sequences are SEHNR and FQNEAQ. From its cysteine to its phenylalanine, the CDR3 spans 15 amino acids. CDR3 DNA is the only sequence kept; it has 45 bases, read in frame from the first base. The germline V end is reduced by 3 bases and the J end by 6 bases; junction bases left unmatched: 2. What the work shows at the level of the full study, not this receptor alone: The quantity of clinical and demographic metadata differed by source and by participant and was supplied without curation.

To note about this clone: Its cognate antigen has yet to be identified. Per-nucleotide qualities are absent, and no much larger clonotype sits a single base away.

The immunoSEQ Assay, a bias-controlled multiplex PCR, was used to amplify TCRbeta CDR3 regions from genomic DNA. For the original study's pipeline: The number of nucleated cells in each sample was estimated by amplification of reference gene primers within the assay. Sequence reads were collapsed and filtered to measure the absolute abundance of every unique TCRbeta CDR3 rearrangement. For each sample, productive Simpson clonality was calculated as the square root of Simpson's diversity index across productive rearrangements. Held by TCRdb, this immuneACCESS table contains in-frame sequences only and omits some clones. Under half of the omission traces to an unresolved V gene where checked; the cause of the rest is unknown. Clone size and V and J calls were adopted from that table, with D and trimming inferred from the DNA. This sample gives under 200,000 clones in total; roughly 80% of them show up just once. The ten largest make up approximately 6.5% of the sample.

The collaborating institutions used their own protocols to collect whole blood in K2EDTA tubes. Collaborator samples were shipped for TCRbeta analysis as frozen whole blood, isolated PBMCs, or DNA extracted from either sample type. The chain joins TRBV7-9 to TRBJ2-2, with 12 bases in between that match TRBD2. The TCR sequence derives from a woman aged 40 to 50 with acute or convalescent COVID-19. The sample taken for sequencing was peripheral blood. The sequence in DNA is TGTGCCAGCAGCTTCCCTAGCGGGGGGGCCGGGGAGCTGTTTTTT. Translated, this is CASSFPSGGAGELFF.